This entry lists 10 T cell receptor beta chains sequenced from one sample in a study of CD8+CD57+ T cells in acquired aplastic anemia. Genomic DNA, the template, was used for profiling of the TCR beta VDJ and CDR3. TCRdb re-called the reads with MiXCR, one entry per CDR3 protein. The sample shows 170,000 or so distinct CDR3 sequences, 45% to 55% of them seen only once. For sequencing, patients were chosen who had shown expansion of CD8+CD57+ cells by flow cytometry. Sample: sorted CD4+, CD8+, or CD8+CD57+ T cells (not recorded which) from PBMCs. The receptors were gathered from a human donor with aplastic anemia.

The chain has TRBV19 and TRBJ2-1; D tentatively reads TRBD1 or TRBD2 (5 bases each). Trimming left V 3 bases short and J 10 bases short, with 19 bases between. The CDR3 consists of 15 residues. Germline CDR1 reads LNHDA; CDR2 reads SQIVND (reference sequence). CDR3 DNA: TGTGCCAGTAGTATGAAGGGGACGGCTGCATGGGAGCAGTTCTTC. Its protein product is CASSMKGTAAWEQFF.

Note on this clonotype: A read error may account for a junction end that differs from germline. This chain joins TRBV7-7 and TRBJ2-7; D is perhaps TRBD2 (5 bases). Germline assignment: CDR1 SSHAT and CDR2 FNYEAQ (reference sequence). The CDR3 has 13 residues. CDR3: CASSGGITYEQYF. In DNA form, the CDR3 reads TGTGCTAGCAGCGGAGGTATAACCTACGAGCAGTACTTC. The entire variable domain, with the rest obtained from reference TRBV7-7 and TRBJ2-7, is as follows: GAGVSQSPRYKVTKRGQDVTLRCDPISSHATLYWYQQALGQGPEFLTYFNYEAQPDKSGLPSDRFSAERPEGSISTLTIQRTEQRDSAMYRCASSGGITYEQYFGPGTRLTVT.

The genes are TRBV4-2 and TRBJ2-1; D ambiguous. Germline V lookup: CDR1 LGHNA, CDR2 YNFKEQ. The CDR3 totals 18 residues. The V end lost 2 bases, the J end lost 8 bases, and 25 bases lay between the germline ends. In DNA, the CDR3 is TGTGCCAGCAGCCAACCCGGTCAGATATATGCATTGGTGGATGAGCAGTTCTTC. Translating gives CASSQPGQIYALVDEQFF.

This clonotype was counted a few times. The CDR3 region has the DNA TGTGCCAGCAGCCCCCCAGCCTACGAGCAGTACTTC. It translates to CASSPPAYEQYF. This rearrangement joins TRBV7-8 to TRBJ2-7; D is uncertain. Trimming shortened V by 5 bases and J by 2 bases, and 7 bases separated the two germline ends. Germline V gives CDR1 SGHVS, CDR2 FQNEAQ. There are 12 residues in the CDR3.

Of note for this clonotype: Possible read error: a much larger clone is one base away. The rearrangement uses TRBV5-6 and TRBJ2-1; no firm D call. The CDR3 extends over 13 amino acids. Germline lookup yields CDR1 SGHDT and CDR2 YYEEEE. CDR3: CASAQAQVNEQSF. CDR3 DNA sequence: TGTGCCAGCGCGCAGGCCCAAGTCAATGAGCAGTCCTTC.

This clonotype appeared once. The conserved final phenylalanine or tryptophan is absent from the CDR3, which likely points to a read error. This sequence joins TRBV20-1 and TRBJ1-2, with D possibly matching TRBD1 (5 bases). The CDR3 is made up of 15 amino acids. Germline V gives CDR1 DFQATT, CDR2 SNEGSKA (reference sequence). V was pared by 4 bases and J by 5 bases, with 20 bases between. The CDR3 reads CSATIDSLNKYGYTY. CDR3 sequence (DNA): TGCAGTGCTACTATCGACAGCTTAAATAAATATGGCTACACCTAC.

On this clonotype itself: This may arise from a read error, as a much more abundant clone is one base away. The rearrangement links TRBV7-9 to TRBJ1-1; 9 nucleotides line up with TRBD1. The CDR3 runs to 14 residues. Germline V lookup: CDR1 SEHNR, CDR2 FQNEAQ (reference sequence). The CDR3 is CASSSRTGVREASF. The CDR3 DNA reads as TGTGCCAGCAGCTCCAGGACAGGGGTGCGGGAAGCTTCCTTT.

In this sample, this clonotype turned up many times. This chain links TRBV7-9 with TRBJ2-7; TRBD1 is a possible D gene (5 bases). V lost 1 base, J lost 2 bases, and 12 bases lay in between. The CDR3 is 15 amino acids. Germline CDR1 SEHNR, CDR2 FQNEAQ (reference sequence). CDR3 protein: CASSLVLQGAYEQYF. CDR3 bases: TGTGCCAGCAGCTTAGTCCTGCAGGGTGCCTACGAGCAGTACTTC.

The rearrangement links TRBV2 to TRBJ2-2; 10 nucleotides match TRBD2. J lost 0 bases, V lost 0 bases, and 10 bases had no gene match. Germline assignment: CDR1 SNHLY and CDR2 FYNNEI. The CDR3 length is 20 residues. The chain's CDR3 is CASSEALPQRGGSNTGELFF. The CDR3, as DNA: TGTGCCAGCAGTGAAGCGCTTCCGCAGCGGGGGGGTTCGAACACCGGGGAGCTGTTTTTT.

The rearrangement uses TRBV12-3 or TRBV12-4 and TRBJ1-6; D is uncertain. This CDR3 contains 12 residues. Deletions cut 4 bases from V and 9 bases from J, with 7 bases between. CDR3 amino acids: CASSSASSPLHF. The CDR3 coding sequence is TGTGCCAGCAGTTCGGCCTCTTCACCCCTCCACTTT.